The TCR beta chain described here comes from a study of OX40 agonist ivuxolimab in advanced cancers. Study background: Participants, around 80% male, averaged 60 years of age, ranging from about 23 to 85.

Patients were excluded for autoimmune disease history or systemic immunosuppression. Collection of blood occurred at baseline, at cycle 4 day 1, and at cycle 7 day 1. The data were produced by immunoSEQ multiplex PCR, yet TCRdb's version contains in-frame clones alone and is incomplete. The data hold about 80,000 clones, with more than 70% observed a single time. The ends were cut back, 3 bases at V and 1 base at J, with 17 bases in the middle. CDR1 SGDLS and CDR2 YYNGEE come from the germline V gene. The CDR3 is 17 amino acids. Specimen: CD4+ or CD8+ T cells sorted from blood, collected in a trial of the OX40 agonist ivuxolimab. V usage is TRBV9 and J usage is TRBJ1-3, with D possibly being TRBD1 (6 bases). The receptor was isolated from an adult with an advanced solid tumor such as melanoma, head and neck, liver or kidney cancer. DNA of the CDR3: TGTGCCAGCAGCGAGGGGGATGGCAGGGGATCTGGAAACACCATATATTTT. Protein: CASSEGDGRGSGNTIYF.